The 7 T cell receptor beta chains reported below all come from one sample, sequenced in a study of CD4 T cell repertoires in COVID-19. Using immunoSEQ multiplex PCR, the repertoire was profiled, and TCRdb retains in-frame clones only, with some absent. Among 60,000 to 90,000 clones listed, approximately 83% were seen once. The sample consisted of CD4+ T cells from peripheral blood, taken after recovery from COVID-19. Receptor source: a human donor who had COVID-19.

J is TRBJ1-2 and V is TRBV19; D gene unclear. Germline V CDR1 and CDR2: LNHDA, SQIVND (reference sequence). This CDR3 contains 14 residues. Deletions cut 0 bases from V and 8 bases from J, with 13 bases between. The CDR3 reads CASSIDAPKGGYTF. The DNA for the CDR3 is TGTGCCAGTAGTATAGATGCCCCCAAAGGGGGCTACACCTTC.

V usage is TRBV10-3 and J usage is TRBJ2-1; D possibly corresponds to TRBD2 (6 bases). Trimming took 8 bases from V and 5 from J, leaving 10 bases between them. This CDR3 spans 12 amino acids. Germline V gene data show CDR1 as ENHRY and CDR2 as SYGVKD. CDR3 region: CAIGGANNEQFF. The CDR3 region has the DNA TGTGCCATCGGAGGGGCTAACAATGAGCAGTTCTTC.

This chain connects TRBV19 to TRBJ2-7; D unclear. V was trimmed by 5 bases and J by 4 bases, leaving 15 bases between them. The CDR3 has 14 residues. Germline CDR1 reads LNHDA; CDR2 reads SQIVND (reference sequence). The CDR3 region is CASSPRYGQYEQYF. Written as DNA, the CDR3 is TGTGCCAGTAGTCCTAGGTACGGCCAGTACGAGCAGTACTTC.

The chain links TRBV7-3 to TRBJ1-2; no firm D call. The CDR3 has 11 amino acids. In germline, CDR1 is SGHTA, CDR2 FQGTGA. Trimming removed 3 bases at V and 8 bases at J, with 7 bases between. CDR3 coding DNA: TGTGCCAGCAGCTTTTCTTACGGCTACACCTTC. It is translated as CASSFSYGYTF.

The V call is TRBV19, the J call TRBJ2-1, with D unresolved. This CDR3 is built from 15 residues. CDR1 and CDR2 from the germline V gene are LNHDA and SQIVND (reference sequence). With 5 bases removed from V and 1 base from J, the gap between germline ends came to 12 bases. CDR3 loop: CASSEQLGSYNEQFF. As DNA, the CDR3 is TGTGCCAGTAGTGAACAGTTAGGGTCCTACAATGAGCAGTTCTTC. The full variable domain, in which reference TRBV19 and TRBJ2-1 provide the parts outside the CDR3, is DGGITQSPKYLFRKEGQNVTLSCEQNLNHDAMYWYRQDPGQGLRLIYYSQIVNDFQKGDIAEGYSVSREKKESFPLTVTSAQKNPTAFYLCASSEQLGSYNEQFFGPGTRLTVL.

The chain links TRBV29-1 to TRBJ2-5; D may be TRBD2 (5 bases). The CDR3 is 13 residues long. Germline assignment: CDR1 SQVTM and CDR2 ANQGSEA. The V end was cut by 3 bases, the J end by 2 bases, with 10 bases between. This CDR3 reads CSVERVGQETQYF. CDR3 bases: TGCAGCGTTGAGAGGGTCGGGCAAGAGACCCAGTACTTC.

The chain recombines TRBV11-2 with TRBJ2-7; 8 positions agree with TRBD1. The J segment lost 6 bases and the V segment lost 4 bases, leaving 2 bases of the junction unmatched. The CDR3 totals 12 residues. Germline V gives CDR1 SGHAT, CDR2 FQNNGV. This CDR3 is CASSWTGSEQYF. The CDR3 bases are TGTGCCAGCAGCTGGACAGGGAGCGAGCAGTACTTC. Variable domain in full (rest from reference TRBV11-2 and TRBJ2-7): EAGVAQSPRYKIIEKRQSVAFWCNPISGHATLYWYQQILGQGPKLLIQFQNNGVVDDSQLPKDRFSAERLKGVDSTLKIQPAKLEDSAVYLCASSWTGSEQYFGPGTRLTVT.